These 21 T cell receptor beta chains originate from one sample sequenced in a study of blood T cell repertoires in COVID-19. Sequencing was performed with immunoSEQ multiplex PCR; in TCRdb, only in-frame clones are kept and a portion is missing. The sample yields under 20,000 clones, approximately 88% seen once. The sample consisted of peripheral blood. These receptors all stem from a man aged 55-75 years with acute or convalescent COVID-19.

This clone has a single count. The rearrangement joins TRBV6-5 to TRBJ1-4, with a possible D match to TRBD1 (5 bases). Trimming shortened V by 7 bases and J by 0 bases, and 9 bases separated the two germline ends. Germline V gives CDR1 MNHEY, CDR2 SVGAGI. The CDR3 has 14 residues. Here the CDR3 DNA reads TGTGCCAGCAAAACAGGATCAACTAATGAAAAACTGTTTTTT. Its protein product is CASKTGSTNEKLFF.

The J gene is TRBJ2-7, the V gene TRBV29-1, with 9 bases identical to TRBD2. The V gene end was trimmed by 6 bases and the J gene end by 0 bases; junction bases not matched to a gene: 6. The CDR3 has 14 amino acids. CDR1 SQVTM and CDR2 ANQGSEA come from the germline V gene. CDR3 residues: CSVRTSVNSYEQYF. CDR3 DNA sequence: TGCAGCGTACGGACTAGCGTCAACTCCTACGAGCAGTACTTC.

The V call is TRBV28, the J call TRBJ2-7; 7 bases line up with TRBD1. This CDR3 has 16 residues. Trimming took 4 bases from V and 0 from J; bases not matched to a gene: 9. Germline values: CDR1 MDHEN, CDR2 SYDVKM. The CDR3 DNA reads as TGTGCCAGCAGTTCGCTCCTCCGGACAGGCTCCTACGAGCAGTACTTC. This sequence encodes CASSSLLRTGSYEQYF.

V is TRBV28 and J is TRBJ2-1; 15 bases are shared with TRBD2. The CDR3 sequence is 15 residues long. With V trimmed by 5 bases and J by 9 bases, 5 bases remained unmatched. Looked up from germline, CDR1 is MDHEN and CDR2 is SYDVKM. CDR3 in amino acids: CASSTGLAGGSEQFF. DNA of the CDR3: TGTGCCAGCAGTACGGGACTAGCGGGAGGTAGTGAGCAGTTCTTC. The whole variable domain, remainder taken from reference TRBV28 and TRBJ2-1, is DVKVTQSSRYLVKRTGEKVFLECVQDMDHENMFWYRQDPGLGLRLIYFSYDVKMKEKGDIPEGYSVSREKKERFSLILESASTNQTSMYLCASSTGLAGGSEQFFGPGTRLTVL.

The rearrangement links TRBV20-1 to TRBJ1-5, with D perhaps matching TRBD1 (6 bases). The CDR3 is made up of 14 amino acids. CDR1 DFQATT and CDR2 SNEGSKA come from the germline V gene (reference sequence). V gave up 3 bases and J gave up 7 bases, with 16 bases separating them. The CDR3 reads CSASYGEGGQPQHF. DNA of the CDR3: TGCAGTGCTAGTTACGGGGAAGGGGGACAGCCCCAGCATTTT.

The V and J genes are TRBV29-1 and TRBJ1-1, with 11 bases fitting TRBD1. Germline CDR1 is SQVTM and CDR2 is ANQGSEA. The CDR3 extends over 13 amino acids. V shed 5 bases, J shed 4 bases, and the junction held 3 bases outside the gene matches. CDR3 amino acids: CSVMDRGLTEAFF. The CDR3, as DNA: TGCAGCGTTATGGACAGGGGGCTCACTGAAGCTTTCTTT.

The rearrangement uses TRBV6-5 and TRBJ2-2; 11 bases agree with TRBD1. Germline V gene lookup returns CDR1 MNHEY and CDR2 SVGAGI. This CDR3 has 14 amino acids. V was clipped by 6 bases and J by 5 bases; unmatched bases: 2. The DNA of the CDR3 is TGTGCCAGCAGGGGACAGGGGGAGACCGGGGAGCTGTTTTTT. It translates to CASRGQGETGELFF.

This CDR3 is CASSGPGTGRNQPQHF. CDR3 nucleotide sequence: TGTGCCAGTAGTGGCCCCGGGACAGGGCGCAATCAGCCCCAGCATTTT. V gene TRBV19 combines with J gene TRBJ1-5; the match to TRBD1 covers 9 bases. Germline values: CDR1 LNHDA, CDR2 SQIVND (reference sequence). The CDR3 length is 16 residues. The trim removed 5 bases at V and 2 bases at J, leaving 7 bases unmatched.

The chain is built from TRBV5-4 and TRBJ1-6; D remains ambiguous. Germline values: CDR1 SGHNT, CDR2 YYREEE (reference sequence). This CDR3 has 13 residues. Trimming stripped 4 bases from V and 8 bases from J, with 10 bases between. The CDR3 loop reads CASSPPGDSPLHF. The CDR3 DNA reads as TGTGCCAGCAGCCCGCCCGGAGATTCACCCCTCCACTTT.

As DNA, the CDR3 is TGCGCCAGCGCGCAGGGGCCTAACTATGGCTACACCTTC. It is translated as CASAQGPNYGYTF. This sequence joins TRBV10-2 and TRBJ1-2; perhaps TRBD1 as D (6 bases). Germline V CDR1 and CDR2: WSHSY, SAAADI. CDR3 size: 13 residues. V was pared by 8 bases and J by 0 bases, with 10 bases between.

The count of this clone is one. CDR3 protein: CASSRIPGTSGTNEQFF. The CDR3 bases are TGTGCCAGTAGTAGAATACCCGGGACTAGCGGGACCAATGAGCAGTTCTTC. The chain links TRBV19 to TRBJ2-1; TRBD2 matches at 13 bases. Germline assignment: CDR1 LNHDA and CDR2 SQIVND (reference sequence). Trimming removed 4 bases from V and 6 bases from J; junction bases left unmatched: 9. CDR3 length: 17 amino acids.

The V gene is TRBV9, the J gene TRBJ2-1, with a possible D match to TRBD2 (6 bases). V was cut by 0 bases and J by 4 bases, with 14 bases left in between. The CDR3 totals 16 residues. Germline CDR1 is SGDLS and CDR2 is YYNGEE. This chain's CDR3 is CASSVEGIAAYNEQFF. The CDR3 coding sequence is TGTGCCAGCAGCGTAGAGGGGATAGCGGCGTACAATGAGCAGTTCTTC.

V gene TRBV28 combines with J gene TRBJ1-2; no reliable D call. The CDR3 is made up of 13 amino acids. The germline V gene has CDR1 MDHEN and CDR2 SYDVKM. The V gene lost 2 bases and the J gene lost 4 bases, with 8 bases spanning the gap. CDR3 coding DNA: TGTGCCAGCAGTTTAGCCACAGCCTATGGCTACACCTTC. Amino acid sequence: CASSLATAYGYTF.

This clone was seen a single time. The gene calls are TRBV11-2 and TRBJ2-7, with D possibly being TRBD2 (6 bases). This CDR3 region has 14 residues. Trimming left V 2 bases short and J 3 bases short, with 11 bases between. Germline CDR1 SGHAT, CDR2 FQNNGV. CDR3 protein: CASSLRGNFYEQYF. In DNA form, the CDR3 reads TGTGCCAGCAGCTTACGGGGGAACTTCTACGAGCAGTACTTC.

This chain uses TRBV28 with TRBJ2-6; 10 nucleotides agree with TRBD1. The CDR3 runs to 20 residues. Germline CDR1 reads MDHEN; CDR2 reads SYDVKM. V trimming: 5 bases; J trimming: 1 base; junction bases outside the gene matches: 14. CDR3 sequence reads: CASSIRDRGKDASGANVLTF. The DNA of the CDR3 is TGTGCCAGCAGTATCCGGGACAGGGGAAAGGATGCTTCTGGGGCCAACGTCCTGACTTTC.

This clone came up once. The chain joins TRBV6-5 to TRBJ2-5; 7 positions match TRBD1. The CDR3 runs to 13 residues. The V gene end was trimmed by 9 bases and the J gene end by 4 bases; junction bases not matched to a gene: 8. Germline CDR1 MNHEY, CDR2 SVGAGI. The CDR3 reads CASNRDSVETQYF. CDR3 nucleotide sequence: TGTGCCAGTAACCGGGACAGTGTAGAGACCCAGTACTTC.

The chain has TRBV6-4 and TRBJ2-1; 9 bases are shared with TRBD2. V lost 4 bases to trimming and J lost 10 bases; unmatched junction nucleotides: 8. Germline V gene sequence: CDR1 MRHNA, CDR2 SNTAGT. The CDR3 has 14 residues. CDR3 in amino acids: CASSASLAGVEQFF. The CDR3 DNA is TGTGCCAGCAGTGCATCTTTAGCGGGGGTCGAGCAGTTCTTC.

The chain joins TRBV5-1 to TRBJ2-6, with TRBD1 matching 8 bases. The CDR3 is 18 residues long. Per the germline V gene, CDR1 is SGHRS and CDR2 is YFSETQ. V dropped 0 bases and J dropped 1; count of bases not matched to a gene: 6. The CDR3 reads CASSLAQGVRSGANVLTF. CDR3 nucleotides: TGCGCCAGCAGCTTGGCACAGGGGGTTAGGTCTGGGGCCAACGTCCTGACTTTC.

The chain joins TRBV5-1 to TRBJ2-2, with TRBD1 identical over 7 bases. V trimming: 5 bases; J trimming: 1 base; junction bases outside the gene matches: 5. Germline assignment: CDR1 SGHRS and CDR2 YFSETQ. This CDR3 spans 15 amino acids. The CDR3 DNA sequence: TGCGCCAGCAGAGCCGGGACAGTGAACACCGGGGAGCTGTTTTTT. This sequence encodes CASRAGTVNTGELFF.

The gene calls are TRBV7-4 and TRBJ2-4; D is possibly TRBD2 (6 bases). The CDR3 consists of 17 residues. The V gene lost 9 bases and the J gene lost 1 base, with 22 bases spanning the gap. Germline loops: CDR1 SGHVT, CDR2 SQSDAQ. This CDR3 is CARLIIKEGRAKNIQYF. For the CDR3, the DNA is TGTGCCAGGCTAATAATCAAGGAGGGCCGTGCCAAAAACATTCAGTACTTC.

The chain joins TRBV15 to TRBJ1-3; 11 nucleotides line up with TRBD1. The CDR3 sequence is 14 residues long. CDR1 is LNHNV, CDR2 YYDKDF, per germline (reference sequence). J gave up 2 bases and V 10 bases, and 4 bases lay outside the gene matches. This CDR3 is CAIGQGAAGNTIYF. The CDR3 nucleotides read TGTGCCATTGGACAGGGGGCGGCTGGAAACACCATATATTTT.